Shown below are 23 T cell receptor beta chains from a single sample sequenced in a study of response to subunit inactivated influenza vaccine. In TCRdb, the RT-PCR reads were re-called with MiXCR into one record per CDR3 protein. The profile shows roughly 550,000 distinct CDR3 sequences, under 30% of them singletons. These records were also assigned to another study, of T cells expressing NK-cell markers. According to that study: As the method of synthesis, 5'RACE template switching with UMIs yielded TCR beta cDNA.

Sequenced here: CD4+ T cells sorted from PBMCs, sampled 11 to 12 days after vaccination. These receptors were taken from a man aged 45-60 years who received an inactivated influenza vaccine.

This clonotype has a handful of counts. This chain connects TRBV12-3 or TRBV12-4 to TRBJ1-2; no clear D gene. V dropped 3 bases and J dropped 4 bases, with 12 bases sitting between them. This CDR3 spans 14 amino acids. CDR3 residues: CASSFVAELYGYTF. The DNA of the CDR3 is TGTGCCAGCAGTTTCGTGGCAGAGCTCTATGGCTACACCTTC.

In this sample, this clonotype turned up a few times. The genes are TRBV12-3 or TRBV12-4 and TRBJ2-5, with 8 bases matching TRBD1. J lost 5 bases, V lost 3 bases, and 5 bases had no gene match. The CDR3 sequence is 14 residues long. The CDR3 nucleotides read TGTGCCAGCAGTTTGAGACAGGGGTGGGAGACCCAGTACTTC. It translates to CASSLRQGWETQYF.

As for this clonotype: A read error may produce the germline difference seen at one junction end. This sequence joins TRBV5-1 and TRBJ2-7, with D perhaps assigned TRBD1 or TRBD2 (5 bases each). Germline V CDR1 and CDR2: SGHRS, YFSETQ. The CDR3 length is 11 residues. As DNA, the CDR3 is TGCGCCAGCAAACTCCGGGACGTAGCCCATTTC. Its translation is CASKLRDVAHF.

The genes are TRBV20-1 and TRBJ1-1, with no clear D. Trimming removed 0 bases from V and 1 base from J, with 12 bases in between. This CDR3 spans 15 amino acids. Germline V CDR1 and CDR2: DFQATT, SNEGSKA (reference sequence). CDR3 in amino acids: CSARDRRGWNTEAFF. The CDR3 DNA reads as TGCAGTGCTAGAGATCGCCGGGGATGGAACACTGAAGCTTTCTTT.

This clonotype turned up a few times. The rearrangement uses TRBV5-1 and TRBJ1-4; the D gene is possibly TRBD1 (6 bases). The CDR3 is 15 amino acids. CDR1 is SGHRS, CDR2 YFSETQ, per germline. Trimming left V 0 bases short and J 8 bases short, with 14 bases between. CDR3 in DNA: TGCGCCAGCAGCTTGGAAGCAGGGGTTGGAGAAAAACTGTTTTTT. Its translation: CASSLEAGVGEKLFF.

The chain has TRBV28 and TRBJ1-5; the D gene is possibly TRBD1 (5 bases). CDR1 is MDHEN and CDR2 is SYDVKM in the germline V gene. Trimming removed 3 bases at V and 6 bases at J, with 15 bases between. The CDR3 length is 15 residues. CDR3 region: CASSLDGLGGQPQHF. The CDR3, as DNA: TGTGCCAGCAGTTTGGATGGGCTGGGGGGTCAGCCCCAGCATTTT. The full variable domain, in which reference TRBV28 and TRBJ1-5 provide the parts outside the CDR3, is DVKVTQSSRYLVKRTGEKVFLECVQDMDHENMFWYRQDPGLGLRLIYFSYDVKMKEKGDIPEGYSVSREKKERFSLILESASTNQTSMYLCASSLDGLGGQPQHFGDGTRLSIL.

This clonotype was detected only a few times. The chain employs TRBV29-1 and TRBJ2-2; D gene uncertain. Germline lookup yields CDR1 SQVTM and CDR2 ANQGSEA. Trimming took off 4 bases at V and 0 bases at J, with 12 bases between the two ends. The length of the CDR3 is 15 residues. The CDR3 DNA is TGCAGCGTTGGCCCCCACTCCGCGAACACCGGGGAGCTGTTTTTT. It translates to CSVGPHSANTGELFF.

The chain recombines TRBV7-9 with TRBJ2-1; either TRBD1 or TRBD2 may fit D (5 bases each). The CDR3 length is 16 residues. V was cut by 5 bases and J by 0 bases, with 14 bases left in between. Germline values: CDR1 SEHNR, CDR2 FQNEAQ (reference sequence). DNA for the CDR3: TGTGCCAGCAGCCTACCCGGGACCATCTCCTACAATGAGCAGTTCTTC. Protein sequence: CASSLPGTISYNEQFF.

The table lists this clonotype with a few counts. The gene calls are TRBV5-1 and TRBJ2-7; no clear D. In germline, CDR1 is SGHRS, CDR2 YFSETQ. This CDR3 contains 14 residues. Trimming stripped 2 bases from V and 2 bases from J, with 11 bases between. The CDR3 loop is CASSLTENPYEQYF. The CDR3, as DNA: TGCGCCAGCAGCTTAACGGAAAACCCCTACGAGCAGTACTTC.

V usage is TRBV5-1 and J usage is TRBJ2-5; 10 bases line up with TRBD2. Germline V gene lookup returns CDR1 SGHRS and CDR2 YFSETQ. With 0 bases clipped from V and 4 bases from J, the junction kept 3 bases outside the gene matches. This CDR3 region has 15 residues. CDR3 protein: CASSLGRLAGETQYF. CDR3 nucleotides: TGCGCCAGCAGCTTGGGGAGACTAGCGGGAGAGACCCAGTACTTC.

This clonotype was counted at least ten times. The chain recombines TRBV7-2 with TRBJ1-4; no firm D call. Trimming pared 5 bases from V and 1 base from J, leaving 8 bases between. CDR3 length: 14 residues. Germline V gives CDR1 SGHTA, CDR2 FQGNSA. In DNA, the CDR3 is TGTGCCAGCAGCCCTAGTCGAACTAATGAAAAACTGTTTTTT. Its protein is CASSPSRTNEKLFF.

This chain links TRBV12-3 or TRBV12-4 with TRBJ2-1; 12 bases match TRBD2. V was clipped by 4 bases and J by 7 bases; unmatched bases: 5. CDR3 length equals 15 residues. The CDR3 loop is CASSSQGLAGNEQFF. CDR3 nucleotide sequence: TGTGCCAGCAGTTCCCAAGGACTAGCGGGAAATGAGCAGTTCTTC.

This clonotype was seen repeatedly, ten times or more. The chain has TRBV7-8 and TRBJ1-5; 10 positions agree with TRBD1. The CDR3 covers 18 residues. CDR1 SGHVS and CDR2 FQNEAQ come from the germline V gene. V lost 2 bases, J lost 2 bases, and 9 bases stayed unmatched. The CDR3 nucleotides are TGTGCCAGCAGCTTACGGAGGAGAGGACAGGGGGGCAATCAGCCCCAGCATTTT. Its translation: CASSLRRRGQGGNQPQHF.

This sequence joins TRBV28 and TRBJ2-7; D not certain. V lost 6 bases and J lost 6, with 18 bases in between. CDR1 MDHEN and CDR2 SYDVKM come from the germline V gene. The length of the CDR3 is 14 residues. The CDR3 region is CASRQRGSSGEQYF. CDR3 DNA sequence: TGTGCCAGCAGGCAAAGAGGATCATCGGGCGAGCAGTACTTC.

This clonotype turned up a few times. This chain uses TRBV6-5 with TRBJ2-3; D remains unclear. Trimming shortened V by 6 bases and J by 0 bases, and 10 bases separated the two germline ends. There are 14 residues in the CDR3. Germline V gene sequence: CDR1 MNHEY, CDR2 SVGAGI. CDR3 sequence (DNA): TGTGCCAGCAGATACGAAACAAGCACAGATACGCAGTATTTT. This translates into CASRYETSTDTQYF.

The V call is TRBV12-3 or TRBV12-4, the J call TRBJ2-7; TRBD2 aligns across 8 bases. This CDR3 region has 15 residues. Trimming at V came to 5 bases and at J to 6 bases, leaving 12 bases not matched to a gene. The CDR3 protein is CASSPTLSGGSEQYF. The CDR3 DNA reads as TGTGCCAGCAGTCCAACCCTGAGCGGGGGTAGCGAGCAGTACTTC.

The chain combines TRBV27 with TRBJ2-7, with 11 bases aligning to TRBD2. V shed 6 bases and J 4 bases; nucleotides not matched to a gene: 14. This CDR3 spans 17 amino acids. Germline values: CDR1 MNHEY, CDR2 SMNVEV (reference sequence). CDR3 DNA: TGTGCCAGCAGCGCAAGGGGCACTAGCGGGAGTAATTACGAGCAGTACTTC. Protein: CASSARGTSGSNYEQYF.

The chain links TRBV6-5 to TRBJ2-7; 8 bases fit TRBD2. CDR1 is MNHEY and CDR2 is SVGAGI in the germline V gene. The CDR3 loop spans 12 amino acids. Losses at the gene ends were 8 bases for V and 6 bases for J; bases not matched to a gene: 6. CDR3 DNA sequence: TGTGCCAGCCGTGCGGCGGGAGGCGAGCAGTACTTC. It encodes CASRAAGGEQYF.

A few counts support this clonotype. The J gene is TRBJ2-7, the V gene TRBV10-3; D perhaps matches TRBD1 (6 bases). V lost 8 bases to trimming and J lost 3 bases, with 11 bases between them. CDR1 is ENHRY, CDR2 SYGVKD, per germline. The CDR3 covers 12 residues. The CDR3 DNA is TGTGCCATCGGGGACACCTTCTACGAGCAGTACTTC. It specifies CAIGDTFYEQYF.

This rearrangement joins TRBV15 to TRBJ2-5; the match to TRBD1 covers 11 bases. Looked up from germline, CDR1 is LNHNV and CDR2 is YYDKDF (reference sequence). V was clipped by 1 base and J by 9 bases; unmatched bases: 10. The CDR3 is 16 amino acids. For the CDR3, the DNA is TGTGCCACCAGCAGAGCCGGGACAGGGGGGACGAAGGCCCAGTACTTC. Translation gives CATSRAGTGGTKAQYF. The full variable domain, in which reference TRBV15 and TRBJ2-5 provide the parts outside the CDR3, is DAMVIQNPRYQVTQFGKPVTLSCSQTLNHNVMYWYQQKSSQAPKLLFHYYDKDFNNEADTPDNFQSRRPNTSFCFLDIRSPGLGDTAMYLCATSRAGTGGTKAQYFGPGTRLLVL.

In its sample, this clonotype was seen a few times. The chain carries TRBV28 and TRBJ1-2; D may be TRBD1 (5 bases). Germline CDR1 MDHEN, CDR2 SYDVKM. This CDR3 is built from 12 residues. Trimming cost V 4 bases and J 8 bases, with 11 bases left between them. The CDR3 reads CASSSPRDGYTF. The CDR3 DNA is TGTGCCAGCAGTTCCCCCCGGGACGGCTACACCTTC.

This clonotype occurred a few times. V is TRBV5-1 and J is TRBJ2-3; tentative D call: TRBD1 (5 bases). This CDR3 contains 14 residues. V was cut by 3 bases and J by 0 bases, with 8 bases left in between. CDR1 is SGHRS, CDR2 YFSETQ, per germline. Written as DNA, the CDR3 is TGCGCCAGCAGCTGGGGCGGTAGCACAGATACGCAGTATTTT. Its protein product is CASSWGGSTDTQYF.

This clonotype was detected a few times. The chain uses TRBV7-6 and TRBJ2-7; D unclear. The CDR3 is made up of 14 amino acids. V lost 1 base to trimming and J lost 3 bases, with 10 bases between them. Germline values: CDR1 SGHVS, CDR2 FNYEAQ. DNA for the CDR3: TGTGCCAGCAGCTTAGACAGCGTCAGCTACGAGCAGTACTTC. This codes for CASSLDSVSYEQYF.